This entry lists 3 T cell receptor beta chains sequenced from one sample in a study of blood T cell repertoires in COVID-19. The repertoire was sequenced with immunoSEQ multiplex PCR; TCRdb's copy has only in-frame clones and lacks some. The sample yields about 73,000 clones, about 92% seen once. Sample: peripheral blood. The receptor source for this set is a woman of 80 years or more with active or convalescent COVID-19.

The chain couples TRBV7-3 to TRBJ2-6; possibly TRBD2 for D (5 bases). This CDR3 region has 16 residues. Germline V gives CDR1 SGHTA, CDR2 FQGTGA. V was clipped by 4 bases and J by 0 bases, with 10 bases between them. The CDR3, as DNA: TGTGCCAGCAGCTACACGGGGAGCTCTGGGGCCAACGTCCTGACTTTC. Its translation: CASSYTGSSGANVLTF.

The rearrangement joins TRBV4-1 to TRBJ2-7; 9 bases agree with TRBD1. The junction had 3 bases not matched to a gene; V was cut back by 3 bases and J by 3 bases. Germline values: CDR1 MGHRA, CDR2 YSYEKL. The CDR3 covers 14 residues. DNA of the CDR3: TGCGCCAGCAGCCACAGGACAGGGGACTACGAGCAGTACTTC. Its protein product is CASSHRTGDYEQYF.

The chain joins TRBV28 to TRBJ2-1, with 7 nucleotides matching TRBD2. Germline V gives CDR1 MDHEN, CDR2 SYDVKM. The CDR3 is 13 residues long. The trim removed 8 bases at V and 12 bases at J, leaving 13 bases unmatched. DNA of the CDR3: TGTGCCAGCGGAGCGGGGTCATGGTTCGGGCAGTTCTTC. Translated, it gives CASGAGSWFGQFF.